Presented here are 32 T cell receptor beta chains from one specimen sequenced in a study of T cell changes during pregnancy in multiple sclerosis. The method was immunoSEQ multiplex PCR; TCRdb's version includes in-frame clones alone and lacks a portion of them. This table holds about 110,000 clones, roughly 90% found once. The sample was peripheral blood, taken in the third trimester of pregnancy. The receptor set was obtained from a female donor in good health, enrolled as a control in a pregnancy study.

This rearrangement joins TRBV29-1 to TRBJ2-1; 10 nucleotides match TRBD2. The CDR3 is 16 amino acids. CDR1 SQVTM and CDR2 ANQGSEA come from the germline V gene. V lost 5 bases to trimming and J lost 1 base; unmatched junction nucleotides: 8. CDR3 in amino acids: CSVTGLAGGSYNEQFF. CDR3 nucleotides: TGCAGCGTTACGGGGTTAGCGGGGGGATCCTACAATGAGCAGTTCTTC.

The chain combines TRBV4-2 with TRBJ2-7; TRBD1 might be the D (5 bases). There are 14 residues in the CDR3. Germline V gene lookup returns CDR1 LGHNA and CDR2 YNFKEQ. Trimming removed 7 bases from V and 0 bases from J, with 13 bases in between. The CDR3 loop is CASTLTDSSYEQYF. The CDR3 nucleotides read TGTGCCAGCACCTTGACAGATAGCTCCTACGAGCAGTACTTC.

The chain joins TRBV6-1 to TRBJ1-5; D is perhaps TRBD1 (6 bases). The germline CDR1 and CDR2 sequences are MNHNS and SASEGT. With 6 bases removed from V and 7 bases from J, the gap between germline ends came to 13 bases. The CDR3 loop spans 13 amino acids. As DNA, the CDR3 is TGTGCCAGCAGACGGGACAACTTGCAGCCCCAGCATTTT. Encoded protein: CASRRDNLQPQHF.

The CDR3 spells CASSATGVTEAFF. CDR3 coding DNA: TGTGCCAGCAGCGCCACAGGGGTTACTGAAGCTTTCTTT. The chain combines TRBV9 with TRBJ1-1, with 7 positions matching TRBD1. This CDR3 comprises 13 residues. Germline loops: CDR1 SGDLS, CDR2 YYNGEE. Trimming at V came to 3 bases and at J to 5 bases, leaving 4 bases not matched to a gene.

The CDR3 DNA follows: TGTGCCAGCAGCTCACCCCTGGGGGGATCTGGGGCCAACGTCCTGACTTTC. This codes for CASSSPLGGSGANVLTF. The rearrangement links TRBV7-6 to TRBJ2-6; the D gene is possibly TRBD2 (6 bases). This CDR3 contains 17 residues. Trimming took off 4 bases at V and 1 base at J, with 14 bases between the two ends. The germline V gene has CDR1 SGHVS and CDR2 FNYEAQ.

The chain links TRBV6-6 to TRBJ1-5, with 9 bases identical to TRBD1. CDR1 is MNHNY and CDR2 is SVGAGI in the germline V gene (reference sequence). The CDR3 is 16 residues long. V was pared by 6 bases and J by 4 bases, with 10 bases of the junction left unmatched. CDR3 protein: CASRLSRDRENQPQHF. The CDR3 DNA is TGTGCCAGCAGGCTATCCCGGGACAGGGAAAATCAGCCCCAGCATTTT.

This sequence joins TRBV5-1 and TRBJ2-3; 8 bases agree with TRBD1. The ends lost 4 bases at V and 1 base at J; junction bases unmatched: 8. The CDR3 totals 16 residues. Germline lookup yields CDR1 SGHRS and CDR2 YFSETQ. CDR3 loop: CASSLGQGEGTDTQYF. The CDR3 coding sequence is TGCGCCAGCAGCCTTGGACAGGGAGAAGGCACAGATACGCAGTATTTT.

This clone appeared a single time. CDR3 region: CASSERSGRPNEQYF. CDR3 in DNA: TGTGCCAGCAGTGAACGGTCCGGCAGGCCCAACGAGCAGTACTTC. The rearrangement joins TRBV2 to TRBJ2-7; D uncertain. Between the trimmed V and J ends, which lost 2 bases and 5 bases, there was a span of 16 bases. Per germline, CDR1 SNHLY and CDR2 FYNNEI. The length of the CDR3 is 15 residues.

This clone appeared a single time. The CDR3 is CASSNTLSGNTIYF. The CDR3 nucleotides are TGTGCCAGCAGTAATACTCTCTCTGGAAACACCATATATTTT. The rearrangement joins TRBV25-1 to TRBJ1-3; D unresolved. CDR1 MGHDK and CDR2 SYGVNS come from the germline V gene. The CDR3 covers 14 residues. The V end was cut by 5 bases, the J end by 0 bases, with 8 bases between.

CDR3 loop: CASSERTGKETQYF. The CDR3 nucleotides read TGTGCCAGCAGCGAACGGACAGGGAAAGAGACCCAGTACTTC. This rearrangement joins TRBV7-2 to TRBJ2-5; 8 bases map to TRBD1. V trimming: 5 bases; J trimming: 3 bases; junction bases outside the gene matches: 5. Germline V lookup: CDR1 SGHTA, CDR2 FQGNSA. The CDR3 is 14 amino acids.

J is TRBJ1-1 and V is TRBV6-5; 7 bases align to TRBD1. The ends lost 0 bases at V and 1 base at J; junction bases unmatched: 5. Germline CDR1 is MNHEY and CDR2 is SVGAGI. The CDR3 totals 16 residues. Written as DNA, the CDR3 is TGTGCCAGCAGTTACTCGACTACAGGGGCGAACACTGAAGCTTTCTTT. It specifies CASSYSTTGANTEAFF.

This clone appeared a few times. V gene TRBV19 combines with J gene TRBJ2-5; 10 nucleotides line up with TRBD2. In germline, CDR1 is LNHDA, CDR2 SQIVND (reference sequence). The CDR3 sequence is 15 residues long. Trimming at V came to 9 bases and at J to 4 bases, leaving 11 bases not matched to a gene. CDR3 amino acids: CASSTLLAGVETQYF. The CDR3 DNA is TGTGCCAGCTCCACCCTCCTAGCGGGGGTAGAGACCCAGTACTTC.

This clone was picked up a small number of times. V usage is TRBV15 and J usage is TRBJ1-5; D is unresolved. CDR3 length equals 15 residues. The germline V and J ends were trimmed by 5 bases and 3 bases, with 14 bases remaining between them. Germline V gene data show CDR1 as LNHNV and CDR2 as YYDKDF (reference sequence). The CDR3 is CATSLARTNNQPQHF. The DNA of the CDR3 is TGTGCCACCAGCCTAGCCAGGACGAACAATCAGCCCCAGCATTTT. Full variable domain (rest looked up from reference TRBV15 and TRBJ1-5): DAMVIQNPRYQVTQFGKPVTLSCSQTLNHNVMYWYQQKSSQAPKLLFHYYDKDFNNEADTPDNFQSRRPNTSFCFLDIRSPGLGDTAMYLCATSLARTNNQPQHFGDGTRLSIL.

This chain links TRBV13 with TRBJ2-2; 9 nucleotides align to TRBD1. V lost 5 bases to trimming and J lost 2 bases; unmatched junction nucleotides: 6. The length of the CDR3 is 16 residues. Germline assignment: CDR1 PRHDT and CDR2 FYEKMQ (reference sequence). CDR3 loop: CASSLDRGGNTGELFF. CDR3 DNA: TGTGCCAGCAGCCTTGACAGGGGGGGCAACACCGGGGAGCTGTTTTTT.

The chain links TRBV7-2 to TRBJ1-2; 7 bases are shared with TRBD1. The length of the CDR3 is 16 residues. The germline CDR1 and CDR2 sequences are SGHTA and FQGNSA. Losses at the gene ends were 4 bases for V and 6 bases for J; bases not matched to a gene: 14. In DNA, the CDR3 is TGTGCCAGCAGCTCCCGACAGGGCACCCCTAAGCATGGCTACACCTTC. Protein sequence: CASSSRQGTPKHGYTF.

The chain couples TRBV7-9 to TRBJ2-1; a possible D gene is TRBD1 (5 bases). Per germline, CDR1 SEHNR and CDR2 FQNEAQ (reference sequence). Trimming stripped 3 bases from V and 6 bases from J, with 15 bases between. The CDR3 has 15 amino acids. This CDR3 is CASSFRQGGPNEQFF. DNA of the CDR3: TGTGCCAGCAGCTTTAGGCAGGGCGGCCCCAATGAGCAGTTCTTC.

This clone was counted once. The chain uses TRBV7-2 and TRBJ2-3; D might be TRBD2 (5 bases). CDR1 and CDR2 from the germline V gene are SGHTA and FQGNSA. The CDR3 sequence is 17 residues long. With 5 bases removed from V and 1 base from J, the gap between germline ends came to 19 bases. The CDR3 sequence: CASSANGIPIGTDTQYF. The CDR3 DNA is TGTGCCAGCAGCGCAAACGGGATCCCGATTGGCACAGATACGCAGTATTTT.

The J gene is TRBJ1-1, the V gene TRBV23-1; possible D gene TRBD1, 6 bases. TRBV23-1 is labeled an ORF, and its function is uncertain. The CDR3 runs to 16 residues. V was pared by 7 bases and J by 3 bases, with 21 bases between. CDR3 amino acids: CASINLGGFWDTEAFF. DNA of the CDR3: TGCGCCAGCATAAACCTAGGGGGTTTTTGGGACACTGAAGCTTTCTTT.

The rearrangement links TRBV6-5 to TRBJ2-3, with D maybe TRBD2 (6 bases). The CDR3 covers 15 residues. Between the trimmed V and J ends, which lost 6 bases and 3 bases, there was a span of 16 bases. Germline CDR1 and CDR2: MNHEY and SVGAGI. The CDR3 sequence is CASRGGGYLTDTQYF. The CDR3 region has the DNA TGTGCCAGCAGGGGAGGAGGGTATTTAACAGATACGCAGTATTTT.

The chain couples TRBV9 to TRBJ2-7; 11 bases line up with TRBD1. The ends lost 2 bases at V and 3 bases at J; junction bases unmatched: 16. The CDR3 is 19 residues long. CDR1 and CDR2 from the germline V gene are SGDLS and YYNGEE. CDR3: CASSVRDRGAQSQIYEQYF. CDR3 DNA: TGTGCCAGCAGCGTCCGGGACAGGGGGGCCCAGTCCCAAATCTACGAGCAGTACTTC.

The rearrangement joins TRBV5-1 to TRBJ2-7; 7 bases line up with TRBD1. Germline V gene sequence: CDR1 SGHRS, CDR2 YFSETQ. J gave up 4 bases and V 0 bases, and 7 bases lay outside the gene matches. The CDR3 is 15 residues long. CDR3 in amino acids: CASSLDRGIGYEQYF. The DNA for the CDR3 is TGCGCCAGCAGCTTGGACAGGGGAATCGGGTACGAGCAGTACTTC.

The chain joins TRBV5-5 to TRBJ1-1; 12 bases are a match to TRBD1. The CDR3 loop spans 18 amino acids. Germline V gene sequence: CDR1 SGHKS, CDR2 YYEKEE (reference sequence). Losses at the gene ends were 4 bases for V and 3 bases for J; bases not matched to a gene: 13. This chain's CDR3 is CASSPGTGGYIGYTEAFF. The CDR3 DNA follows: TGTGCCAGCAGCCCAGGGACAGGGGGCTATATAGGATACACTGAAGCTTTCTTT.

The V and J genes are TRBV9 and TRBJ1-1; a possible D gene is TRBD1 (5 bases). CDR1 and CDR2 from the germline V gene are SGDLS and YYNGEE. CDR3 length: 13 amino acids. The ends were cut back, 4 bases at V and 4 bases at J, with 11 bases in the middle. CDR3 bases: TGTGCCAGCAGCCCTGGGACTACCACTGAAGCTTTCTTT. It is translated as CASSPGTTTEAFF.

This clone was found once. The genes are TRBV7-2 and TRBJ2-5; 7 nucleotides align to TRBD2. Per the germline V gene, CDR1 is SGHTA and CDR2 is FQGNSA. The CDR3 loop spans 17 amino acids. Unmatched junction bases numbered 14, after V lost 4 bases and J lost 3 bases. CDR3 region: CASSYRRGLDREETQYF. The CDR3, as DNA: TGTGCCAGCAGCTACCGACGCGGACTAGATAGGGAAGAGACCCAGTACTTC.

This chain links TRBV7-2 with TRBJ1-2, with a weak D call TRBD1 (5 bases). V was trimmed by 0 bases and J by 4 bases, leaving 12 bases between them. CDR1 is SGHTA, CDR2 FQGNSA, per germline. This CDR3 comprises 15 residues. The CDR3 protein is CASSLAREGIYGYTF. Here the CDR3 DNA reads TGTGCCAGCAGCTTAGCGCGGGAGGGGATCTATGGCTACACCTTC. Together with reference TRBV7-2 and TRBJ1-2, the CDR3 gives the full variable domain: GAGVSQSPSNKVTEKGKDVELRCDPISGHTALYWYRQSLGQGLEFLIYFQGNSAPDKSGLPSDRFSAERTGGSVSTLTIQRTQQEDSAVYLCASSLAREGIYGYTFGSGTRLTVV.

V is TRBV7-9 and J is TRBJ1-2; 11 positions agree with TRBD1. This CDR3 contains 15 residues. V lost 4 bases to trimming and J lost 5 bases; unmatched junction nucleotides: 6. The germline V gene encodes CDR1 SEHNR and CDR2 FQNEAQ (reference sequence). CDR3 nucleotides: TGTGCCAGCAGCTGGGGACAGGGGGTAGAATATGGCTACACCTTC. This codes for CASSWGQGVEYGYTF. The variable domain in full, completed from reference TRBV7-9 and TRBJ1-2, reads DTGVSQNPRHKITKRGQNVTFRCDPISEHNRLYWYRQTLGQGPEFLTYFQNEAQLEKSRLLSDRFSAERPKGSFSTLEIQRTEQGDSAMYLCASSWGQGVEYGYTFGSGTRLTVV.

This sequence joins TRBV7-9 and TRBJ1-1; 8 positions match TRBD1. The CDR3 runs to 14 residues. V shed 3 bases, J shed 1 base, and the junction held 1 base outside the gene matches. From germline, CDR1 is SEHNR and CDR2 FQNEAQ (reference sequence). The CDR3 loop is CASSFGTGNTEAFF. Here the CDR3 DNA reads TGTGCCAGCAGCTTCGGGACAGGGAACACTGAAGCTTTCTTT. The full variable domain, with the rest looked up from reference TRBV7-9 and TRBJ1-1, is DTGVSQNPRHKITKRGQNVTFRCDPISEHNRLYWYRQTLGQGPEFLTYFQNEAQLEKSRLLSDRFSAERPKGSFSTLEIQRTEQGDSAMYLCASSFGTGNTEAFFGQGTRLTVV.

The chain employs TRBV4-1 and TRBJ1-4, with TRBD1 as a possible D gene (6 bases). CDR1 MGHRA and CDR2 YSYEKL come from the germline V gene. CDR3 length: 16 amino acids. Trimming cost V 1 base and J 4 bases, with 13 bases left between them. The CDR3 is CASSQGLGGHNEKLFF. Here the CDR3 DNA reads TGCGCCAGCAGCCAAGGACTTGGGGGACATAATGAAAAACTGTTTTTT.

This clone was observed once. The V call is TRBV6-5, the J call TRBJ1-3, with 8 bases that match TRBD1. The CDR3 is 14 amino acids. Per the germline V gene, CDR1 is MNHEY and CDR2 is SVGAGI. J gave up 1 base and V 8 bases, and 4 bases lay outside the gene matches. CDR3 DNA: TGTGCCAGCGCGAGGACAGGGTCTGGAAACACCATATATTTT. Its protein is CASARTGSGNTIYF.

V gene TRBV6-1 combines with J gene TRBJ1-3; the match to TRBD1 covers 7 bases. The V segment lost 8 bases and the J segment 0 bases; nucleotides outside the gene matches: 1. This CDR3 comprises 13 residues. The germline CDR1 and CDR2 sequences are MNHNS and SASEGT. The CDR3 sequence: CASRQGSGNTIYF. For the CDR3, the DNA is TGTGCCAGCCGACAGGGCTCTGGAAACACCATATATTTT.

The chain links TRBV6-5 to TRBJ1-1; D perhaps matches TRBD1 (5 bases). Germline assignment: CDR1 MNHEY and CDR2 SVGAGI. This CDR3 has 13 amino acids. The V and J ends lost 5 bases and 2 bases respectively, with 9 bases between them. The CDR3 nucleotides read TGTGCCAGCAGTCGGGGGGTCAACACTGAAGCTTTCTTT. As protein: CASSRGVNTEAFF.

This rearrangement joins TRBV5-8 to TRBJ1-1; D uncertain. Looked up from germline, CDR1 is SGHTS and CDR2 is YDEGEE. The CDR3 spans 12 residues. The germline V and J ends were trimmed by 2 bases and 11 bases, with 13 bases remaining between them. CDR3 in amino acids: CASSFSRRRAFF. CDR3 DNA: TGTGCCAGCAGCTTCTCGAGGAGGAGGGCTTTCTTT. The full variable domain, with the rest looked up from reference TRBV5-8 and TRBJ1-1, is EAGVTQSPTHLIKTRGQQATLRCSPISGHTSVYWYQQALGLGLQFLLWYDEGEERNRGNFPPRFSGRQFPNYSSELNVNALELEDSALYLCASSFSRRRAFFGQGTRLTVV.